This T cell receptor (beta chain) was sequenced during a study of PD-L1 blockade in urothelial cancer. Overall study context: From 2014, patients received atezolizumab, given as 1,200 mg intravenously every 3 weeks. After treatment start, blood was analyzed at 3 weeks (second dose) and at 6 weeks. Per blood sample, T cells had a median of around 140,000.

The repertoire was sequenced with immunoSEQ multiplex PCR; TCRdb's copy has only in-frame clones and lacks some. The profile shows around 80,000 clones, approximately 90% of them singletons. CDR1 is SGDLS and CDR2 is YYNGEE in the germline V gene. Trimming took off 6 bases at V and 0 bases at J, with 12 bases between the two ends. The CDR3 covers 14 residues. The time point is: peripheral blood 6 weeks after treatment start. Locally advanced or metastatic urothelial carcinoma was diagnosed in the patients. The receptor was derived from a woman over 75 with urothelial cancer. V and J are TRBV9 and TRBJ1-1; D not resolved. Specimen: PBMCs, collected around atezolizumab (anti-PD-L1) treatment. In DNA, the CDR3 is TGTGCCAGCAACCCCGAGGGCATGAACACTGAAGCTTTCTTT. Its translation: CASNPEGMNTEAFF.